These 8 T cell receptor beta chains came from one sample sequenced in a study of identical twins. In TCRdb, the 5' RACE reads were re-called with MiXCR into one record per CDR3 protein. In the table there are some 500,000 distinct CDR3 sequences, approximately 14% of which are singletons. The sample was also linked to a second study, of yellow fever vaccine responses in identical twins.

The source material was CD4+ T cells sorted from blood. These TCRs come from a woman aged 18-29 years in good health.

This clonotype was counted only a few times. The chain is built from TRBV28 and TRBJ2-7; D is uncertain. CDR1 is MDHEN, CDR2 SYDVKM, per germline. CDR3 length: 11 residues. The germline V and J ends were trimmed by 6 bases and 6 bases, with 9 bases remaining between them. CDR3 bases: TGTGCCAGCAGCCCCAGATTCGAGCAGTACTTC. Protein product: CASSPRFEQYF.

The chain carries TRBV7-8 and TRBJ2-1; D is possibly TRBD2 (7 bases). The CDR3 runs to 16 residues. With 6 bases removed from V and 0 bases from J, the gap between germline ends came to 15 bases. Germline V gene data show CDR1 as SGHVS and CDR2 as FQNEAQ. CDR3 DNA sequence: TGTGCCAGCAGATCCGGGGGGCTAGGCTCCTACAATGAGCAGTTCTTC. Its protein product is CASRSGGLGSYNEQFF.

The rearrangement joins TRBV28 to TRBJ2-1; TRBD1 matches 7 bases. With 0 bases clipped from V and 9 bases from J, the junction kept 8 bases outside the gene matches. Germline V gene sequence: CDR1 MDHEN, CDR2 SYDVKM. This CDR3 has 15 residues. The CDR3 nucleotides are TGTGCCAGCAGTTTATGGGGGACAGTAGAGGCTGAGCAGTTCTTC. As protein: CASSLWGTVEAEQFF.

The chain has TRBV9 and TRBJ2-2, with 8 bases aligning to TRBD2. Trimming at V came to 2 bases and at J to 7 bases, leaving 10 bases not matched to a gene. The CDR3 contains 16 residues. Germline V CDR1 and CDR2: SGDLS, YYNGEE. DNA of the CDR3: TGTGCCAGCAGCGTGGGAGCGGGGGACTACGGCGGGGAGCTGTTTTTT. Its translation is CASSVGAGDYGGELFF.

In its sample, this clonotype was seen many times. This rearrangement joins TRBV6-1 to TRBJ1-6; no definite D call. This CDR3 is built from 15 residues. Trimming pared 6 bases from V and 0 bases from J, leaving 9 bases between. From germline, CDR1 is MNHNS and CDR2 SASEGT. The CDR3 is CASRRGSSYNSPLHF. The DNA for the CDR3 is TGTGCCAGCAGACGCGGGAGCTCCTATAATTCACCCCTCCACTTT.

The V gene is TRBV12-3 or TRBV12-4, the J gene TRBJ1-4; maybe TRBD1 (5 bases). This CDR3 is 14 amino acids long. Trimming took 6 bases from V and 3 from J, leaving 11 bases between them. CDR3 residues: CASSPGEANEKLFF. DNA for the CDR3: TGTGCCAGCAGCCCGGGGGAAGCTAATGAAAAACTGTTTTTT.

The V call is TRBV20-1, the J call TRBJ2-7; possible D gene TRBD2, 5 bases. The CDR3 covers 15 residues. The V gene's germline CDR1 is DFQATT and CDR2 SNEGSKA (reference sequence). The V end lost 1 base, the J end lost 3 bases, and 16 bases lay between the germline ends. In DNA, the CDR3 is TGCAGTGCTAGAGCCGGGGTGTCTCCTAGCTACGAGCAGTACTTC. It specifies CSARAGVSPSYEQYF.

The V gene is TRBV5-1, the J gene TRBJ2-5; D remains unclear. V was cut by 1 base and J by 0 bases, with 7 bases left in between. Germline CDR1 is SGHRS and CDR2 is YFSETQ. The CDR3 extends over 14 amino acids. The CDR3 here is CASSLSRYQETQYF. The CDR3 nucleotides read TGCGCCAGCAGCTTGAGTAGGTACCAAGAGACCCAGTACTTC.